This T cell receptor (beta chain) originates from a study of T cell responses to AZD1222 COVID-19 vaccine. Generated by immunoSEQ multiplex PCR, the TCRdb table keeps only in-frame clones and is missing some. The sample shows approximately 210,000 clones, roughly 92% of them seen only once. Germline V gene lookup returns CDR1 MNHEY and CDR2 SVGAGI. Between the trimmed V and J ends, which lost 6 bases and 9 bases, there was a span of 9 bases. The CDR3 is 12 residues long. The receptor comes from an adult who received the AZD1222 COVID-19 vaccine. Sequencing used peripheral blood, obtained 28 days after the second AZD1222 dose. This rearrangement joins TRBV6-5 to TRBJ1-6, with no clear D. CDR3 protein: CASRDGGSPLHF. As DNA, the CDR3 is TGTGCCAGCAGAGACGGTGGTTCACCCCTCCACTTT.